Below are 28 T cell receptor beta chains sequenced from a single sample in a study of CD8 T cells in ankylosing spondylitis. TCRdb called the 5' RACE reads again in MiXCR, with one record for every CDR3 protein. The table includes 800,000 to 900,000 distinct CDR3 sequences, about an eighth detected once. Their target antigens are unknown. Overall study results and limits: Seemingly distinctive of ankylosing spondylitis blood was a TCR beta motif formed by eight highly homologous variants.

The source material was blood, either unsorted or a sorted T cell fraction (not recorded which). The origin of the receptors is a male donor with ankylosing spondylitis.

DNA of the CDR3: TGTGCCAGCAGTTACGGGACAGGGGATTCACCCCTCCACTTT. As protein: CASSYGTGDSPLHF. V gene TRBV6-5 combines with J gene TRBJ1-6, with 10 bases that match TRBD1. The CDR3 length is 14 residues. Trimming took 2 bases from V and 8 from J; bases not matched to a gene: 0. Germline V gene data show CDR1 as MNHEY and CDR2 as SVGAGI.

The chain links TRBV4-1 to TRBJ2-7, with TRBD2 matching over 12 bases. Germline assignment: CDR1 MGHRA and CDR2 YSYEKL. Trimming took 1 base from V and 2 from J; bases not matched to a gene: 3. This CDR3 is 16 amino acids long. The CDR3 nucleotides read TGCGCCAGCAGCCAAGGACTAGCGGGAGACGCCTACGAGCAGTACTTC. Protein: CASSQGLAGDAYEQYF.

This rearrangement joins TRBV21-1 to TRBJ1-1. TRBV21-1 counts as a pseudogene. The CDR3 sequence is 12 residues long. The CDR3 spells CASSIRWTEAFF. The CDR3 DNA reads TGTGCCAGCAGCATCCGATGGACTGAAGCTTTCTTT.

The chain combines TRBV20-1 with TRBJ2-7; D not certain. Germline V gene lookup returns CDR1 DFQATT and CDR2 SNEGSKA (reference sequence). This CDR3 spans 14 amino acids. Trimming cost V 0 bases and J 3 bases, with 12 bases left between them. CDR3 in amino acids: CSARDRQVGYEQYF. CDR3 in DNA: TGCAGTGCTAGAGATCGCCAAGTCGGCTACGAGCAGTACTTC.

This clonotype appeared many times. The CDR3 nucleotides are TGTGCCAGCAGCTTCAGACAGGATAATCAGCCCCAGCATTTT. It translates to CASSFRQDNQPQHF. The rearrangement joins TRBV7-2 to TRBJ1-5; weak D call: TRBD1 (6 bases). V was pared by 3 bases and J by 4 bases, with 10 bases between. CDR3 length: 14 amino acids. Germline V CDR1 and CDR2: SGHTA, FQGNSA.

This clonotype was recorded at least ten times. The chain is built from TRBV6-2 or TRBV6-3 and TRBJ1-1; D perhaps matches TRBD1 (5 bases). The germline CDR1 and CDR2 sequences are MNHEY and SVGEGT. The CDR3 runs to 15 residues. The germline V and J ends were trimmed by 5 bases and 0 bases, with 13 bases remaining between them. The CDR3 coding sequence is TGTGCCAGCAGTCCCCGGGGCAGCGTGAACACTGAAGCTTTCTTT. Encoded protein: CASSPRGSVNTEAFF.

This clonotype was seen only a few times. Written as DNA, the CDR3 is TGTGCCAGCAGTTACGTAGCGGGGGACCTTCCACTTGAGCAGTTCTTC. This codes for CASSYVAGDLPLEQFF. V gene TRBV6-5 combines with J gene TRBJ2-1; the match to TRBD2 covers 9 bases. The germline V gene has CDR1 MNHEY and CDR2 SVGAGI. The J segment lost 9 bases and the V segment lost 2 bases, leaving 11 bases of the junction unmatched. The CDR3 sequence is 16 residues long.

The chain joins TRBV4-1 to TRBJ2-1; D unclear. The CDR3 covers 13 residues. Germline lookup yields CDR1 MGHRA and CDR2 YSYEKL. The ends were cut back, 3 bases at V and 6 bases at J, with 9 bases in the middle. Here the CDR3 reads CASSHLTVNEQFF. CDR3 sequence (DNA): TGCGCCAGCAGCCACCTTACAGTCAATGAGCAGTTCTTC.

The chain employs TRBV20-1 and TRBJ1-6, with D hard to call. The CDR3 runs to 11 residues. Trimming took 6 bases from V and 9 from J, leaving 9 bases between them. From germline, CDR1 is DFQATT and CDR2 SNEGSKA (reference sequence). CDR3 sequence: CSASVGSPLHF. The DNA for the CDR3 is TGCAGTGCGTCAGTAGGTTCACCCCTCCACTTT.

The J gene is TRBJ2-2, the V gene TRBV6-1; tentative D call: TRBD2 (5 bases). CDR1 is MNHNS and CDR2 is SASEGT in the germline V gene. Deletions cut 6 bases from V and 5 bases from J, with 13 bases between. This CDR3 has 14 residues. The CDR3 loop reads CASRRAGETGELFF. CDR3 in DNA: TGTGCCAGCAGGAGAGCCGGGGAAACCGGGGAGCTGTTTTTT.

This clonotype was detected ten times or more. The chain's CDR3 is CASSLTSGNRDTQYF. The CDR3 region has the DNA TGTGCCAGCAGCTTAACTAGCGGGAATCGAGATACGCAGTATTTT. The chain recombines TRBV7-6 with TRBJ2-3; 10 bases fit TRBD2. Trimming cost V 2 bases and J 5 bases; bases outside gene matches: 4. Germline V gene sequence: CDR1 SGHVS, CDR2 FNYEAQ. The CDR3 is made up of 15 amino acids.

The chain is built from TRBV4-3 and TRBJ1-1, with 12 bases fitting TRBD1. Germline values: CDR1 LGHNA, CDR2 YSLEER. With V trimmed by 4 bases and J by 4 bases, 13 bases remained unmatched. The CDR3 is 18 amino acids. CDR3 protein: CASSLYLGTGGIGTEAFF. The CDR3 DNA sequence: TGCGCCAGCAGCCTCTATCTCGGGACAGGGGGCATCGGCACTGAAGCTTTCTTT.

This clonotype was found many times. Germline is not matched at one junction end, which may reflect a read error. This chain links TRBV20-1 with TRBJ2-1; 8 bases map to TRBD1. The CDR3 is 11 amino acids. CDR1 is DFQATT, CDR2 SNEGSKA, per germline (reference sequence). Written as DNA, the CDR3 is TGCAGTGCTAGTGGCGGACAGGGCTTTATCTTC. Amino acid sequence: CSASGGQGFIF.

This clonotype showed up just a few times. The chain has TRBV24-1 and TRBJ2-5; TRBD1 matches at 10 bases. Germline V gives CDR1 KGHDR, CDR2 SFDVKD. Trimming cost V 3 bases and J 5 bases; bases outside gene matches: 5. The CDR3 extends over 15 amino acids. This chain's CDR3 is CATSDGDRGYETQYF. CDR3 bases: TGTGCCACCAGTGATGGGGACAGGGGCTATGAGACCCAGTACTTC.

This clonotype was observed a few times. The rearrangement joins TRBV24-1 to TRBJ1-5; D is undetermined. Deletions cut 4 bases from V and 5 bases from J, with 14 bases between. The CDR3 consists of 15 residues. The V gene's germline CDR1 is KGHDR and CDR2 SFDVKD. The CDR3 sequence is CATSDSRTPYQPQHF. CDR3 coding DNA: TGTGCCACCAGTGACTCACGGACCCCATATCAGCCCCAGCATTTT.

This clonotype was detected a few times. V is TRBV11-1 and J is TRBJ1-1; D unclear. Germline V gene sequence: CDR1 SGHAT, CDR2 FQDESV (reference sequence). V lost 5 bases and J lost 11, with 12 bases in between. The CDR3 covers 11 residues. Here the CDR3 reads CASSQGLRAFF. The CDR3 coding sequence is TGTGCCAGCAGCCAAGGACTGCGGGCTTTCTTT. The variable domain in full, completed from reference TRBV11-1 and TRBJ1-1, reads EAEVAQSPRYKITEKSQAVAFWCDPISGHATLYWYRQILGQGPELLVQFQDESVVDDSQLPKDRFSAERLKGVDSTLKIQPAELGDSAMYLCASSQGLRAFFGQGTRLTVV.

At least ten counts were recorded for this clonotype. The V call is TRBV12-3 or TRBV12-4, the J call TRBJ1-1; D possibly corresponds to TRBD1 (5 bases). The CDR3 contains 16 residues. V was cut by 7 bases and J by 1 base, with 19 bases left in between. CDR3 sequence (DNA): TGTGCCAGCACCCAAGGGGTCAAGGGTGAGAACACTGAAGCTTTCTTT. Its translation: CASTQGVKGENTEAFF.

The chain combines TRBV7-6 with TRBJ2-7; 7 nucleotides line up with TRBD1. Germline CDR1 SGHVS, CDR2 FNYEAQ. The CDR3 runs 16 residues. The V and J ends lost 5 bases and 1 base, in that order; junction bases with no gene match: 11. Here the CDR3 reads CASSTRGGRQSYEQYF. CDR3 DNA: TGTGCCAGCAGCACACGAGGGGGCAGGCAGTCCTACGAGCAGTACTTC.

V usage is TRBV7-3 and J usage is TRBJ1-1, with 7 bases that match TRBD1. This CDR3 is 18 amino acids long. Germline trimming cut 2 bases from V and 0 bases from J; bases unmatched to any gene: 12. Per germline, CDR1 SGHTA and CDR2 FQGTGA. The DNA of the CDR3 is TGTGCCAGCAGCTTACAACCTTATACGGGACAGATGAACACTGAAGCTTTCTTT. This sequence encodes CASSLQPYTGQMNTEAFF.

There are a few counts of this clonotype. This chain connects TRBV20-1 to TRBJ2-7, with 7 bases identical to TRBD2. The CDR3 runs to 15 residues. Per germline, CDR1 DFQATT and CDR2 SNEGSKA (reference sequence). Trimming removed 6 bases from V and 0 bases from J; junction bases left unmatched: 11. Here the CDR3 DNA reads TGCAGTGCAACTCCGGGACTATCGAGCTCCTACGAGCAGTACTTC. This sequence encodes CSATPGLSSSYEQYF.

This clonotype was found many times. The CDR3 coding sequence is TGCGCCAGCGGGACAGGAGATTCACCCCTCCACTTT. This encodes CASGTGDSPLHF. The rearrangement uses TRBV5-1 and TRBJ1-6; 8 bases agree with TRBD1. This CDR3 spans 12 amino acids. V was pared by 7 bases and J by 8 bases, with 2 bases of the junction left unmatched. Looked up from germline, CDR1 is SGHRS and CDR2 is YFSETQ.

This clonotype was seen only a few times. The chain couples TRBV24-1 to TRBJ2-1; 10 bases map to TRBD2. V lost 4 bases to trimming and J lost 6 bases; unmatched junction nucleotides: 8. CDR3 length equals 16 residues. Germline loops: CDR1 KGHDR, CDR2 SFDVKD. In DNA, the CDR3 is TGTGCCACCAGTGACCCTCAGCGGGGGGGCCGCAATGAGCAGTTCTTC. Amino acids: CATSDPQRGGRNEQFF.

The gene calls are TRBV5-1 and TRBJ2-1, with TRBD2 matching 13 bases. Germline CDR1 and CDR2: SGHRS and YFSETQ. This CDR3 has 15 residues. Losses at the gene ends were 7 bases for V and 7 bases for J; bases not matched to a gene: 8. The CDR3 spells CASRSGTSGVNEQFF. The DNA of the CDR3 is TGCGCCAGCCGCTCCGGGACTAGCGGGGTGAATGAGCAGTTCTTC.

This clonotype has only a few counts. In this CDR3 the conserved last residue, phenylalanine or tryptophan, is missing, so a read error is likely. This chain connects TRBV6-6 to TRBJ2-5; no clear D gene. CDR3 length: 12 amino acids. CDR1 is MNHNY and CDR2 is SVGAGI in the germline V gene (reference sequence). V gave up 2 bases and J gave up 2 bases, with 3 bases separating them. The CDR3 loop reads CASSYTQETQYI. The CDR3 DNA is TGTGCCAGCAGTTACACTCAAGAGACCCAGTACATC.

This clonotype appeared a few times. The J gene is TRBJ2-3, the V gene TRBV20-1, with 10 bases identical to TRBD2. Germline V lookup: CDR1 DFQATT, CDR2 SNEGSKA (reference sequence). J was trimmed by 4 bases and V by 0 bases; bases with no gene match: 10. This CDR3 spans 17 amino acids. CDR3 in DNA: TGCAGTGCTAGAGACCCGTGGTTAGCGGGAGGACCAGATACGCAGTATTTT. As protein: CSARDPWLAGGPDTQYF.

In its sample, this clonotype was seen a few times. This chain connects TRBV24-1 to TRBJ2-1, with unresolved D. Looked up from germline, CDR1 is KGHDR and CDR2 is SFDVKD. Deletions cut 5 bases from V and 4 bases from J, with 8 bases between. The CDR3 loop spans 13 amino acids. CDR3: CATSGPVYNEQFF. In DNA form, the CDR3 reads TGTGCCACCAGTGGTCCCGTTTACAATGAGCAGTTCTTC.

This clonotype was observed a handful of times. The CDR3 DNA follows: TGTGCCAGCAGCGTGAACAGGGCTAGGGACACTGAAGCTTTCTTT. Translated, it gives CASSVNRARDTEAFF. V gene TRBV9 combines with J gene TRBJ1-1; TRBD1 might be the D (6 bases). This CDR3 contains 15 residues. The V end was cut by 2 bases, the J end by 3 bases, with 14 bases between. Looked up from germline, CDR1 is SGDLS and CDR2 is YYNGEE.

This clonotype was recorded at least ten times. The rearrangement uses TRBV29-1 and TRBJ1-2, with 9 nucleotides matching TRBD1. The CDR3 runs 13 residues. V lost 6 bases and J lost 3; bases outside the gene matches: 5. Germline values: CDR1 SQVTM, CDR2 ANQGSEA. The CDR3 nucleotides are TGCAGCGTGGGAGGACAGGGGCACTATGGCTACACCTTC. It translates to CSVGGQGHYGYTF.